These 10 T cell receptor beta chains were sequenced from one sample in a study of control samples from healthy donors and cancer patients. TCRdb's copy holds only in-frame clones and misses some; the assay was immunoSEQ multiplex PCR. The repertoire holds roughly 170,000 clones, with approximately 92% as singletons. The sample comprised blood. The source of these receptors is a woman in her sixties or seventies in good health.

This clone was recorded a few times. The chain combines TRBV6-6 with TRBJ1-5, with D unclear. The germline V gene has CDR1 MNHNY and CDR2 SVGAGI (reference sequence). V was shortened by 0 bases and J by 5 bases, with 5 bases between the two germline ends. There are 13 residues in the CDR3. The CDR3 sequence is CASSYSTDQPQHF. The CDR3 bases are TGTGCCAGCAGTTACTCGACGGATCAGCCCCAGCATTTT.

V and J are TRBV19 and TRBJ1-2; D remains ambiguous. Germline V gene data show CDR1 as LNHDA and CDR2 as SQIVND (reference sequence). V shed 2 bases and J shed 2 bases, with 3 bases lying between them. This CDR3 spans 12 amino acids. The CDR3 sequence: CASSIQNYGYTF. The CDR3 region has the DNA TGTGCCAGTAGTATACAAAACTATGGCTACACCTTC.

As regards this clone: Other DNA sequences in the sample encode the same CDR3. V usage is TRBV7-2 and J usage is TRBJ1-2, with D possibly being TRBD1 (5 bases). The V gene lost 4 bases and the J gene lost 8 bases, with 11 bases spanning the gap. The CDR3 has 12 amino acids. Germline lookup yields CDR1 SGHTA and CDR2 FQGNSA. In DNA form, the CDR3 reads TGTGCCAGCAGCTCCAGGGTGGAGGGCTACACCTTC. The encoded protein is CASSSRVEGYTF. Filled out from reference TRBV7-2 and TRBJ1-2, the complete variable domain reads GAGVSQSPSNKVTEKGKDVELRCDPISGHTALYWYRQSLGQGLEFLIYFQGNSAPDKSGLPSDRFSAERTGGSVSTLTIQRTQQEDSAVYLCASSSRVEGYTFGSGTRLTVV.

This rearrangement joins TRBV18 to TRBJ1-1; D not certain. Trimming cost V 2 bases and J 3 bases, with 7 bases left between them. The CDR3 is 13 amino acids. CDR1 KGHSH and CDR2 LQKENI come from the germline V gene. DNA of the CDR3: TGTGCCAGCTCACCATCTCCGGACACTGAAGCTTTCTTT. It codes for CASSPSPDTEAFF.

This rearrangement joins TRBV5-1 to TRBJ1-2; 7 bases are a match to TRBD1. From germline, CDR1 is SGHRS and CDR2 YFSETQ. Trimming removed 4 bases from V and 7 bases from J; junction bases left unmatched: 7. The CDR3 runs to 13 residues. In nucleotides, the CDR3 is TGCGCCAGCAGCACCGGGACAGATAGTGGCTACACCTTC. This codes for CASSTGTDSGYTF.

In this sample, this clone turned up once. CDR3 protein: CASRPKGTLAQSSYNEQFF. The CDR3 DNA reads as TGTGCCAGTAGGCCAAAGGGGACGCTAGCCCAAAGCTCCTACAATGAGCAGTTCTTC. The chain combines TRBV19 with TRBJ2-1; D assignment may be TRBD1 or TRBD2 (5 bases each). Trimming removed 6 bases from V and 0 bases from J, with 24 bases in between. Germline V lookup: CDR1 LNHDA, CDR2 SQIVND (reference sequence). The CDR3 has 19 amino acids. The complete variable domain, with remaining parts taken from reference TRBV19 and TRBJ2-1, reads DGGITQSPKYLFRKEGQNVTLSCEQNLNHDAMYWYRQDPGQGLRLIYYSQIVNDFQKGDIAEGYSVSREKKESFPLTVTSAQKNPTAFYLCASRPKGTLAQSSYNEQFFGPGTRLTVL.

This sequence joins TRBV7-2 and TRBJ1-1; possibly TRBD1 for D (6 bases). The CDR3 has 14 amino acids. Trimming cost V 2 bases and J 9 bases, with 16 bases left between them. Germline lookup yields CDR1 SGHTA and CDR2 FQGNSA. As DNA, the CDR3 is TGTGCCAGCAGCTTAACCAGAAGGACAGATCAAGCTTTCTTT. It encodes CASSLTRRTDQAFF.

The rearrangement uses TRBV6-5 and TRBJ1-1, with a weak D call TRBD1 (6 bases). Trimming stripped 5 bases from V and 4 bases from J, with 14 bases between. CDR3 length: 14 amino acids. CDR1 MNHEY and CDR2 SVGAGI come from the germline V gene. CDR3 loop: CASSPRTAVTEAFF. The DNA of the CDR3 is TGTGCCAGCAGTCCAAGGACAGCCGTCACTGAAGCTTTCTTT.

The rearrangement joins TRBV29-1 to TRBJ2-2; unclear D gene. The V end was cut by 3 bases, the J end by 6 bases, with 29 bases between. This CDR3 has 19 residues. Germline V lookup: CDR1 SQVTM, CDR2 ANQGSEA. The CDR3 nucleotides read TGCAGCGTTGATCAGGCTCCAGTTTTGGTCGAACGTCTCGCCGGGGAGCTGTTTTTT. Translation: CSVDQAPVLVERLAGELFF.

The chain joins TRBV7-8 to TRBJ1-4; D is uncertain. CDR1 is SGHVS, CDR2 FQNEAQ, per germline. The V end was cut by 2 bases, the J end by 5 bases, with 15 bases between. The CDR3 extends over 16 amino acids. The CDR3 here is CASSLPLRLGNEKLFF. The CDR3 region has the DNA TGTGCCAGCAGCTTACCGTTGAGACTGGGAAATGAAAAACTGTTTTTT.